This T cell receptor beta chain is from a study of blood T cell repertoires in COVID-19. CDR1 and CDR2 from the germline V gene are SGHTA and FQGNSA. Germline trimming cut 2 bases from V and 6 bases from J; bases unmatched to any gene: 4. This CDR3 has 13 residues. TCRdb keeps only in-frame clones here, not all; method: immunoSEQ multiplex PCR. The sample lists about 120,000 clones, less than 90% occurring once. The receptor comes from a man in his 70s who had recovered from COVID-19. The V call is TRBV7-2, the J call TRBJ2-7, with 7 bases aligning to TRBD2. The sequenced sample consisted of peripheral blood. The CDR3 DNA sequence: TGTGCCAGCAGCTTAAGGCGGGGGACCGAGCAGTACTTC. It codes for CASSLRRGTEQYF. The whole variable domain, remainder taken from reference TRBV7-2 and TRBJ2-7, is GAGVSQSPSNKVTEKGKDVELRCDPISGHTALYWYRQSLGQGLEFLIYFQGNSAPDKSGLPSDRFSAERTGGSVSTLTIQRTQQEDSAVYLCASSLRRGTEQYFGPGTRLTVT.